A selection of T cell receptor beta chains follows, all from one sample in a study of cytomegalovirus exposure and HLA in healthy donors. This table comes from immunoSEQ multiplex PCR, and its TCRdb copy is limited to in-frame clones, with some not included. The sample lists 120,000 to 150,000 clones; around 65% were seen once. Specimen: PBMCs. All receptors come from a woman in her thirties in good health and CMV-seropositive. Both conserved end residues are part of each CDR3. D genes are given only for firm matches. For some rows the clone size is stated as once, few or many, or as a class when expanded; others skip it.

V gene	clone size	J gene	D gene	CDR3 DNA	CDR3 protein
TRBV2	-	TRBJ1-6	-	TGTGCCTGCCGACAGGATAATTCACCCCTCCACTTT	CACRQDNSPLHF
TRBV5-4	-	TRBJ1-2	-	TGTGCCAGCAGCCGACCGGCAGGGGCGGACTATGGCTACACCTTC	CASSRPAGADYGYTF
TRBV5-1	-	TRBJ2-1	TRBD1	TGCGCCAGCAGCTTGACAGGGGTAAGATACAATGAGCAGTTCTTC	CASSLTGVRYNEQFF
TRBV6-5	-	TRBJ1-1	TRBD1	TGTGCCAGCAGTTTTCCCGGGACAGCGAACACTGAAGCTTTCTTT	CASSFPGTANTEAFF
TRBV2	-	TRBJ2-1	-	TGTGCCAGCAGTGTGCACCGGGACAAGCGATACAATGAGCAGTTCTTC	CASSVHRDKRYNEQFF
TRBV5-6	-	TRBJ2-1	TRBD1	TGTGCCAGCAGCCGAAACAGGGGGAGACGAGACCATGAGCAGTTCTTC	CASSRNRGRRDHEQFF
TRBV4-2	once	TRBJ1-4	-	TGTGCCAGCAGCCAAGACACCGGGGAGGGTAATGAAAAACTGTTTTTT	CASSQDTGEGNEKLFF
TRBV6-5	-	TRBJ2-7	-	TGTGCCAGCACCAGACAAGGACATTTGCAGGTAAAGTACTTC	CASTRQGHLQVKYF
TRBV11-2	-	TRBJ1-1	-	TGTGCCAGCCGCGCCCCGGGGGGGAACACTGAAGCTTTCTTT	CASRAPGGNTEAFF
TRBV5-1	-	TRBJ1-1	-	TGCGCCAGCAGCCCCCAACTCCAGGGCACTGAAGCTTTCTTT	CASSPQLQGTEAFF
TRBV7-3	-	TRBJ1-2	TRBD1	TGTGCCAGCAGCCCTACTCCGGGGACAGGGGACTATGGCTACACCTTC	CASSPTPGTGDYGYTF
TRBV5-1	-	TRBJ1-3	TRBD1	TGCGCCAGCAGCGGACAGGGGGTTGAGACCATATATTTT	CASSGQGVETIYF
TRBV6-5	few	TRBJ2-1	-	TGTGCCAGCAGTTGGCTGGACAGCAACAATGAGCAGTTCTTC	CASSWLDSNNEQFF
TRBV30	-	TRBJ1-2	-	TGTGCCTGGAGCCGTACTCACTATGGCTACACCTTC	CAWSRTHYGYTF
TRBV19	-	TRBJ1-2	-	TGTGCCAGTAGTCCCGGAAGCAGGCCCTTCTATGGCTACACCTTC	CASSPGSRPFYGYTF
TRBV5-1	-	TRBJ1-5	-	TGCGCCAGCAGCCCACAGGGATATAGCAATCAGCCCCAGCATTTT	CASSPQGYSNQPQHF
TRBV14	-	TRBJ2-7	TRBD1	TGTGCCAGCAGCCCATCGGGACAGGGTGCCTCGGGGCAGTACTTC	CASSPSGQGASGQYF
TRBV7-8	-	TRBJ2-1	TRBD2	TGTGCCAGCAGCTTAAGGGGAGGGACTATCTACAATGAGCAGTTCTTC	CASSLRGGTIYNEQFF
TRBV11-3	-	TRBJ2-5	-	TGTGCCAGCAGCTTACCCGGTAAAGAGACCCAGTACTTC	CASSLPGKETQYF
TRBV2	-	TRBJ2-2	TRBD2	TGTGCCAGCCGGGGACTAGCGAACACCGGGGAGCTGTTTTTT	CASRGLANTGELFF
TRBV19	few	TRBJ1-1	-	TGTGCCAGTAGTACCCCCCAGGGAATGAACACTGAAGCTTTCTTT	CASSTPQGMNTEAFF
TRBV6-4	-	TRBJ1-5	-	TGTGCCAGCAGTGAGGGTTCGGGTCAGCCCCAGCATTTT	CASSEGSGQPQHF
TRBV30	-	TRBJ2-7	-	TGTGCCTGGAGTCTCACAGGGTCCCGCTACGAGCAGTACTTC	CAWSLTGSRYEQYF
TRBV11-2	-	TRBJ2-7	TRBD1	TGTGCCACCCGACGAGGGACAGCTAACTACGAGCAGTACTTC	CATRRGTANYEQYF
TRBV10-3	-	TRBJ2-3	TRBD2	TGTGCCATCAATCCCGGACTAGCGGGCACAGATACGCAGTATTTT	CAINPGLAGTDTQYF
TRBV4-2	-	TRBJ2-5	-	TGTGCCAGCAGCCAATCGCAGGGGCAAGAGACCCAGTACTTC	CASSQSQGQETQYF
TRBV5-1	-	TRBJ2-7	TRBD1	TGCGCCAGCAGCTTAGACAGGGGGGCTTCGTACGAGCAGTACTTC	CASSLDRGASYEQYF
TRBV25-1	-	TRBJ1-3	-	TGTGCCAGCAGGTCGAGCTCTGGAAACACCATATATTTT	CASRSSSGNTIYF
TRBV5-1	few	TRBJ2-2	-	TGCGCCAGCAGACAGAACACCGGGGAGCTGTTTTTT	CASRQNTGELFF
TRBV6-1	few	TRBJ1-1	-	TGTGCCAGCAGTGAACAGAATCGGGGGACCACTGAAGCTTTCTTT	CASSEQNRGTTEAFF
TRBV6-1	-	TRBJ2-5	TRBD1	TGTGCCAGCAGTCGGACAGGCACAGTCGAGACCCAGTACTTC	CASSRTGTVETQYF
TRBV30	-	TRBJ2-1	-	TGTGCCTGGGGGCTTCGCCAGGGCTTGACCCAGTTCTTC	CAWGLRQGLTQFF
TRBV11-2	once	TRBJ2-3	TRBD2	TGTGCCAGCAGCTCGGGACTATTAAATACGCAGTATTTT	CASSSGLLNTQYF
TRBV27	-	TRBJ1-3	-	TGTGCCAGCAGTTTTAGACAGGGAAACACCATATATTTT	CASSFRQGNTIYF
TRBV5-1	-	TRBJ1-4	TRBD1	TGCGCCAGCAGCTTAACGGGACAGGGGCATGAAAAACTGTTTTTT	CASSLTGQGHEKLFF
TRBV6-5	few	TRBJ2-5	TRBD2	TGTGCCAGCAGTACTGGGACTAGCATAGGGGAGACCCAGTACTTC	CASSTGTSIGETQYF
TRBV7-2	-	TRBJ2-7	-	TGTGCCAGCGCCCTGGGACAACCCTACGAGCAGTACTTC	CASALGQPYEQYF
TRBV9	-	TRBJ1-6	-	TGTGCCAGCAGCGTAGATTTGGTAGCGGGGTCACCCCTCCACTTT	CASSVDLVAGSPLHF
TRBV27	once	TRBJ2-1	-	TGTGCCAGCAGTTTATGGGCGGGGGCGCTCGCAATTGGGAATGAGCAGTTCTTC	CASSLWAGALAIGNEQFF
TRBV18	-	TRBJ2-2	-	TGTGCCAGCTCACCACCTAAACGACAGAACACCGGGGAGCTGTTTTTT	CASSPPKRQNTGELFF
TRBV2	-	TRBJ2-5	-	TGTGCCAGCAGTGAGGACAGCCTGGAGACCCAGTACTTC	CASSEDSLETQYF
TRBV18	-	TRBJ1-1	-	TGTGCCAGCTCACAAGTCACAGGGAACACTGAAGCTTTCTTT	CASSQVTGNTEAFF
TRBV4-1	-	TRBJ2-7	-	TGCGCCAGCAGCCAACCGATTGAGGAAAGCGGGCAGTACTTC	CASSQPIEESGQYF
TRBV29-1	-	TRBJ1-1	-	TGCAGCGTTCAGGGATTCACTGAAGCTTTCTTT	CSVQGFTEAFF
TRBV27	-	TRBJ1-2	TRBD1	TGTGCCAGCAGTTTGAGCCTGGGACAGACCTATGGCTACACCTTC	CASSLSLGQTYGYTF
TRBV5-1	-	TRBJ1-2	-	TGCGCCAGCAGCTGGGGGGTTGGAGGCTACACCTTC	CASSWGVGGYTF
TRBV5-5	-	TRBJ1-4	-	TGTGCCAGCAGCCCTTCCGGCCGGGTAGGAGAAAAACTGTTTTTT	CASSPSGRVGEKLFF
TRBV5-8	few	TRBJ2-1	-	TGTGCCAGCAGGCTCGTCGGAGCGAATTACAATGAGCAGTTCTTC	CASRLVGANYNEQFF
TRBV29-1	-	TRBJ2-1	TRBD2	TGCAGCGTTCGGGATAGCGGGGGTAACAATGAGCAGTTCTTC	CSVRDSGGNNEQFF